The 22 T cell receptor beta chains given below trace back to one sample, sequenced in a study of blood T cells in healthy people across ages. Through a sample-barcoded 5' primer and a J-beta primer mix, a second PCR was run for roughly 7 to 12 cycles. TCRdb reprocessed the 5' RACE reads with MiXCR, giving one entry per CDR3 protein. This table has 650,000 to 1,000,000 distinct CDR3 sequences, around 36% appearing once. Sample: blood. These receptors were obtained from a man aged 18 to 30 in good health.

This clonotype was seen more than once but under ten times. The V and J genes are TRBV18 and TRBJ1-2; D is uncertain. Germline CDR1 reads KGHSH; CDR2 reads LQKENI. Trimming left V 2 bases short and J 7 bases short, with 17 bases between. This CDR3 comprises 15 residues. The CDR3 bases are TGTGCCAGCTCACCAGGCAACAGCGCCAACACTGGCTACACCTTC. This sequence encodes CASSPGNSANTGYTF.

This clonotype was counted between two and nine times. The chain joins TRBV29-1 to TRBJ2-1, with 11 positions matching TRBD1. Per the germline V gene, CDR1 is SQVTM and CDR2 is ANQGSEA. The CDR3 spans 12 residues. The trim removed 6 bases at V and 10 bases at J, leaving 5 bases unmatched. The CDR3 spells CSVDRGQGEQFF. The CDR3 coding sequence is TGCAGCGTGGACAGGGGGCAGGGGGAGCAGTTCTTC.

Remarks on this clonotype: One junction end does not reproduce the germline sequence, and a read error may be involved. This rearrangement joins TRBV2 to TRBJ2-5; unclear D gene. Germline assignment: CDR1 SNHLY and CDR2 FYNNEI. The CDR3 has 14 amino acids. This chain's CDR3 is CACSESMNRETQYF. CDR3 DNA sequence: TGTGCCTGCAGTGAGAGTATGAACCGAGAGACCCAGTACTTC.

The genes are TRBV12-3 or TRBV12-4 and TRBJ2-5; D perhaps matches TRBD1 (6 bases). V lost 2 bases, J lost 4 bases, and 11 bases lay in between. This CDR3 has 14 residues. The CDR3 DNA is TGTGCCAGCAGTTTAAACAGGGTGGCAGAGACCCAGTACTTC. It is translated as CASSLNRVAETQYF.

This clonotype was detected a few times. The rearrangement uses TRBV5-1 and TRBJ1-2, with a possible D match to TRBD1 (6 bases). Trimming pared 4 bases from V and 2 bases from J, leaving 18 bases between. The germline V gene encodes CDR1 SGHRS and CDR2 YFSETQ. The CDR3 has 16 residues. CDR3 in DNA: TGCGCCAGCAGCGATGAAGCCGACAGGAAAAACTATGGCTACACCTTC. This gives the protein CASSDEADRKNYGYTF.

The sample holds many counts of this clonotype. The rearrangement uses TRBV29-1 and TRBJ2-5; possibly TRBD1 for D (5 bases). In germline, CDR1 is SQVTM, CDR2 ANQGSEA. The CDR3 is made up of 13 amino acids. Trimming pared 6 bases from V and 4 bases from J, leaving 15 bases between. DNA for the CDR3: TGCAGCGTCCGCGGACAATACCTAGAGACCCAGTACTTC. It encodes CSVRGQYLETQYF.

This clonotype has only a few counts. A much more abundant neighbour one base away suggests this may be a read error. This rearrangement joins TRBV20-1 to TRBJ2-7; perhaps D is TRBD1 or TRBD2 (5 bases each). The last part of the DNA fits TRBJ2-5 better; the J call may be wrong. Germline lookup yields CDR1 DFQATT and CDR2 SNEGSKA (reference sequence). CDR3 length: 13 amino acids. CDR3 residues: CSAWGPGQETQYF. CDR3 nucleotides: TGCAGTGCTTGGGGACCTGGGCAAGAGACCCAGTACTTC.

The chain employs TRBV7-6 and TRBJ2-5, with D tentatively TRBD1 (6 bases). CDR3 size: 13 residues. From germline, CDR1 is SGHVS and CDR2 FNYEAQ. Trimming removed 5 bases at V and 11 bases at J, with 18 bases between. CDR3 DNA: TGTGCCAGCAGCCACCAGGGGCTCAATGAGCAGTACTTC. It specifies CASSHQGLNEQYF.

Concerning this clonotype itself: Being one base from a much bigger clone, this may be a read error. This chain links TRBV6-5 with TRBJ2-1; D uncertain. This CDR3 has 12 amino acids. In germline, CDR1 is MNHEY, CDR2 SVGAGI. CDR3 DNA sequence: TGTGCCAGCAGGTACTCGGGCAATGAGCAGTTCTTC. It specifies CASRYSGNEQFF.

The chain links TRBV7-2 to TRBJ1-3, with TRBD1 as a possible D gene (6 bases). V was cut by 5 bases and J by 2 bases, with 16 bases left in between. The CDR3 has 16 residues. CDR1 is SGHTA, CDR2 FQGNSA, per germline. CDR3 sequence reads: CASSTQDSFTGNTIYF. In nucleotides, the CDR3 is TGTGCCAGCAGCACTCAGGACAGTTTCACTGGAAACACCATATATTTT.

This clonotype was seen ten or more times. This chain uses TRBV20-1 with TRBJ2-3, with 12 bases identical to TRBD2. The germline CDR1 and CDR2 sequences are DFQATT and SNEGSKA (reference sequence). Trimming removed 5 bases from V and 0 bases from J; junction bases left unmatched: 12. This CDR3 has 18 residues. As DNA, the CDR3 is TGCAGTGCTCACCTCCGGGGACTAGCGGGTGAAAGCACAGATACGCAGTATTTT. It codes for CSAHLRGLAGESTDTQYF.

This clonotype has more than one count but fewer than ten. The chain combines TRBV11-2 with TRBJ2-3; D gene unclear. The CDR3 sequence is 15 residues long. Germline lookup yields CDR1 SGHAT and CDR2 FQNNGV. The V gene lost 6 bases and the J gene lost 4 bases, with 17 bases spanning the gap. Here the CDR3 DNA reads TGTGCCAGCAGTCTAGAGGTGTATGGCGCAGATACGCAGTATTTT. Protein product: CASSLEVYGADTQYF.

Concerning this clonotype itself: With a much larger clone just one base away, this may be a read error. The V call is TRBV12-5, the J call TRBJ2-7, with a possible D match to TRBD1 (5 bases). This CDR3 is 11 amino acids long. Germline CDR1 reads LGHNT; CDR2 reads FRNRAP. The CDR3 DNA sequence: TGTGGTAGTGGAAGGGGTTACGAGCAGTACTTC. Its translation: CGSGRGYEQYF.

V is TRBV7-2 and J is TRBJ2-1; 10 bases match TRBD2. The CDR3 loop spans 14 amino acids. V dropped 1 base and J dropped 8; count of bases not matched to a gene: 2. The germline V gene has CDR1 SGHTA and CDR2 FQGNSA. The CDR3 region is CASSLVLAGDEQFF. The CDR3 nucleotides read TGTGCCAGCAGCTTAGTTCTAGCGGGGGATGAGCAGTTCTTC.

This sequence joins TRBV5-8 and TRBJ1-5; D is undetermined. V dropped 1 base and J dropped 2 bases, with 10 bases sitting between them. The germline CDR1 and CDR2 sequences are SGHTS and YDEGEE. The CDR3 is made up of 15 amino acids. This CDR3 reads CASSLIGRGNQPQHF. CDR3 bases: TGTGCCAGCAGCTTGATAGGTAGGGGCAATCAGCCCCAGCATTTT.

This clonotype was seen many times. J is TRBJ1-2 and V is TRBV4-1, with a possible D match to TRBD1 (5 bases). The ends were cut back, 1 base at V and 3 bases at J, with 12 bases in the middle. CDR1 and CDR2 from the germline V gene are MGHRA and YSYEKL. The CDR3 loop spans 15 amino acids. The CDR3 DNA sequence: TGCGCCAGCAGCCAAGCTACAGGAGACTACTATGGCTACACCTTC. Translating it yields CASSQATGDYYGYTF.

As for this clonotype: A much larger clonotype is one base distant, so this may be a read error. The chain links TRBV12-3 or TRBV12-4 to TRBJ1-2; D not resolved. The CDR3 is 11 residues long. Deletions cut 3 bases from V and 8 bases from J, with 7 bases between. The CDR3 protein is CASSLLRGYTF. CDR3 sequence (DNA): TGTGCCAGCAGTTTGTTGCGGGGCTACACCTTC.

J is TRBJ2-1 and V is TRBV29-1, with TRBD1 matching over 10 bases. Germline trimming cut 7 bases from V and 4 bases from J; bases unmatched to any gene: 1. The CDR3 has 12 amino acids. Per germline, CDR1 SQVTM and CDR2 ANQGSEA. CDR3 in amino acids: CSAGQGYNEQFF. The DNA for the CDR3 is TGCAGCGCGGGACAGGGGTACAATGAGCAGTTCTTC.

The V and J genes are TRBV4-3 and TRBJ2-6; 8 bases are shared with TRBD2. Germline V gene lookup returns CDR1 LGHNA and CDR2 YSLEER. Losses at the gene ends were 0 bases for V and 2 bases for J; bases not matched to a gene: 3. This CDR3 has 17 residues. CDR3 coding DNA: TGCGCCAGCAGCCAAGATAGCGGGGTGGCTGGGGCCAACGTCCTGACTTTC. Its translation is CASSQDSGVAGANVLTF.

CDR3 nucleotide sequence: TGCGCCAGCAGCCAAAGACGAGGGGGGTTCGTCGATGAGCAGTACTTC. It yields the protein CASSQRRGGFVDEQYF. The chain recombines TRBV4-1 with TRBJ2-5; D may be TRBD1 or TRBD2 (6 bases each). Trimming took off 2 bases at V and 11 bases at J, with 24 bases between the two ends. CDR3 length equals 16 residues. CDR1 and CDR2 (germline): MGHRA, YSYEKL.

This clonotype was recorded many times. This CDR3 reads CASTDYNSPLHF. Here the CDR3 DNA reads TGTGCCAGCACGGATTATAATTCACCCCTCCACTTT. The chain carries TRBV6-5 and TRBJ1-6; no definite D call. The V gene's germline CDR1 is MNHEY and CDR2 SVGAGI. V was cut by 7 bases and J by 4 bases, with 5 bases left in between. The CDR3 runs to 12 residues.

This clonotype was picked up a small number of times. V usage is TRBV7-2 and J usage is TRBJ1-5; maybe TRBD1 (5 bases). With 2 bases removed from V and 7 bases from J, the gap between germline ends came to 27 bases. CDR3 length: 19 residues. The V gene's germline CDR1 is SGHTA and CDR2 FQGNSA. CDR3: CASSLISLSDQGLRQPQHF. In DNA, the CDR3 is TGTGCCAGCAGCTTAATAAGTCTATCGGATCAGGGATTGAGGCAGCCCCAGCATTTT. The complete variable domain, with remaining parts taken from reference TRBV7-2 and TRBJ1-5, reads GAGVSQSPSNKVTEKGKDVELRCDPISGHTALYWYRQSLGQGLEFLIYFQGNSAPDKSGLPSDRFSAERTGGSVSTLTIQRTQQEDSAVYLCASSLISLSDQGLRQPQHFGDGTRLSIL.